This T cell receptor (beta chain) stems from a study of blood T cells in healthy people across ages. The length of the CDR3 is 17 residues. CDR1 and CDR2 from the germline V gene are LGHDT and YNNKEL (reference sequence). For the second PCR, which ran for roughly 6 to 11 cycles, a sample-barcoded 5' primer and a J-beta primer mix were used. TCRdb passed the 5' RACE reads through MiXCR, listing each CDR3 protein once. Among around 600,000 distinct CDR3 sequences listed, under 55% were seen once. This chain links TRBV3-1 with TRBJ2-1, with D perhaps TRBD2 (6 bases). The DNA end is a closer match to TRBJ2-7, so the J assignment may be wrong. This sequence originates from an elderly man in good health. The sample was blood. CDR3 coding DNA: TGTGCCAGCAGCCAAGGAAGTAGCGGCAGCTCCTACAATGAGCAGTACTTC. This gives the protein CASSQGSSGSSYNEQYF.